These T cell receptor beta chains were read from a single sample in a study of a mutant IDH1 vaccine in newly diagnosed glioma. Measured with immunoSEQ multiplex PCR; TCRdb has only the in-frame clones, and not every one. The sample lists tens of thousands of clones, roughly 85% occurring once. The specimen was PBMCs, collected from a glioma patient treated with radiotherapy, temozolomide or both. Source of these receptors: a woman between 45 and 65 years old with glioma. CDR3s include the opening cysteine and the closing phenylalanine or tryptophan. The D gene is left open where the match is weak. Clone size is shown for a subset of rows, as once, few, many or a class of expanded clone.

CDR3nt: TGCGCCAGCAGCCGCGGACTAGCGGGGGGGGCAGATACGCAGTATTTT
CDR3aa: CASSRGLAGGADTQYF
j_gene: TRBJ2-3
abundance: .
d_gene: TRBD2
v_gene: TRBV5-1

CDR3nt: TGCGCCAGCAGCGGACCCGACCTGGGGCCAGATACGCAGTATTTT
CDR3aa: CASSGPDLGPDTQYF
j_gene: TRBJ2-3
abundance: .
d_gene: .
v_gene: TRBV5-1

CDR3nt: TGTGCCAGCAGCTCCGGAGGGGCGATGAACACTGAAGCTTTCTTT
CDR3aa: CASSSGGAMNTEAFF
j_gene: TRBJ1-1
abundance: .
d_gene: .
v_gene: TRBV5-4

CDR3nt: TGTGCCAGTAGAATTACAGGGGTTTCCTATGGCTACACCTTC
CDR3aa: CASRITGVSYGYTF
j_gene: TRBJ1-2
abundance: .
d_gene: TRBD1
v_gene: TRBV2

CDR3nt: TGCAGCGCTGGCTCTCAGCGGTTGGGAGAGCAGTACTTC
CDR3aa: CSAGSQRLGEQYF
j_gene: TRBJ2-7
abundance: .
d_gene: .
v_gene: TRBV29-1

CDR3nt: TGTGCCAGCATCCCCGGGGGTAGGAACACTGAAGCTTTCTTT
CDR3aa: CASIPGGRNTEAFF
j_gene: TRBJ1-1
abundance: .
d_gene: .
v_gene: TRBV7-9

CDR3nt: TGTGCCTGGGGGAGACAGCGAATGGCCTCTGGGGCCAACGTCCTGACTTTC
CDR3aa: CAWGRQRMASGANVLTF
j_gene: TRBJ2-6
abundance: .
d_gene: .
v_gene: TRBV30

CDR3nt: TGCGCCAGCAGCCCCGGACAGGGAGGGACTGAAGCTTTCTTT
CDR3aa: CASSPGQGGTEAFF
j_gene: TRBJ1-1
abundance: .
d_gene: TRBD1
v_gene: TRBV4-1

CDR3nt: TGTGCCAGCAGCTCCCGGCAGGGGTTGAGTACTGAAGCTTTCTTT
CDR3aa: CASSSRQGLSTEAFF
j_gene: TRBJ1-1
abundance: .
d_gene: .
v_gene: TRBV6-1

CDR3nt: TGTGCCAGCAGCAGGCTGACAGGGGACTACGAGCAGTACTTC
CDR3aa: CASSRLTGDYEQYF
j_gene: TRBJ2-7
abundance: .
d_gene: TRBD1
v_gene: TRBV9

CDR3nt: TGTGCCAGCAGTACTAGCGGGGGGCCAAGCTCCTACAATGAGCAGTTCTTC
CDR3aa: CASSTSGGPSSYNEQFF
j_gene: TRBJ2-1
abundance: .
d_gene: TRBD2
v_gene: TRBV9

CDR3nt: TGTGCCAGCATGCTAGGGGCCAGCTCCTATAATTCACCCCTCCACTTT
CDR3aa: CASMLGASSYNSPLHF
j_gene: TRBJ1-6
abundance: few
d_gene: .
v_gene: TRBV28

CDR3nt: TGTGCCAGCAGCTATCAAAGGACAGCCCTCTCTGGGGCCAACGTCCTGACTTTC
CDR3aa: CASSYQRTALSGANVLTF
j_gene: TRBJ2-6
abundance: .
d_gene: .
v_gene: TRBV5-6

CDR3nt: TGTGCCAGCAGCTTAGCCTCCTCTAGCGGGGGGGCGCCCTTCGAGCAGTACTTC
CDR3aa: CASSLASSSGGAPFEQYF
j_gene: TRBJ2-7
abundance: .
d_gene: TRBD2
v_gene: TRBV7-2

CDR3nt: TGTGCCAGCAGCCCTGCGAGAACTAATGAAAAACTGTTTTTT
CDR3aa: CASSPARTNEKLFF
j_gene: TRBJ1-4
abundance: .
d_gene: .
v_gene: TRBV11-1

CDR3nt: TGTGCCAGCAGTTGGAGGGGGCAAGGCACTGAAGCTTTCTTT
CDR3aa: CASSWRGQGTEAFF
j_gene: TRBJ1-1
abundance: .
d_gene: TRBD1
v_gene: TRBV27

CDR3nt: TGCGCCAGCAGCTCTGGACAGCCTTCGGAAAAACTGTTTTTT
CDR3aa: CASSSGQPSEKLFF
j_gene: TRBJ1-4
abundance: .
d_gene: .
v_gene: TRBV5-1

CDR3nt: TGTGCCAGCAGCTTAGCGACAGATACGCAGTATTTT
CDR3aa: CASSLATDTQYF
j_gene: TRBJ2-3
abundance: .
d_gene: .
v_gene: TRBV7-2